These 5 T cell receptor beta chains originate from one sample sequenced in a study of T cell responses to AZD1222 COVID-19 vaccine. Method: immunoSEQ multiplex PCR; TCRdb's copy keeps in-frame clones and lacks some. Of some 63,000 clones listed, about 91% are singletons. The sequencing used peripheral blood, collected 28 days after the second AZD1222 dose. These TCRs come from an adult who received the AZD1222 COVID-19 vaccine.

Within the sample, this clone is medium-sized (0.01 to 0.1%). The chain joins TRBV6-1 to TRBJ2-7; D may be TRBD1 (5 bases). The CDR3 is 16 residues long. Trimming took off 2 bases at V and 2 bases at J, with 16 bases between the two ends. Germline V CDR1 and CDR2: MNHNS, SASEGT. CDR3 bases: TGTGCCAGCAGTGAAATGGGAAGGGGCGCCCCCTACGAGCAGTACTTC. The encoded protein is CASSEMGRGAPYEQYF.

CDR3 bases: TGTGCCAGCAGCGTAGGGGTGGTGACTGGAAACACCATATATTTT. Protein sequence: CASSVGVVTGNTIYF. V is TRBV9 and J is TRBJ1-3; no firm D call. CDR1 SGDLS and CDR2 YYNGEE come from the germline V gene. V was trimmed by 0 bases and J by 2 bases, leaving 9 bases between them. CDR3 length: 15 amino acids. Full variable domain (missing parts from reference TRBV9 and TRBJ1-3): DSGVTQTPKHLITATGQRVTLRCSPRSGDLSVYWYQQSLDQGLQFLIQYYNGEERAKGNILERFSAQQFPDLHSELNLSSLELGDSALYFCASSVGVVTGNTIYFGEGSWLTVV.

In its sample, this clone was seen a few times. This sequence joins TRBV2 and TRBJ2-7; a possible D gene is TRBD1 (5 bases). V dropped 9 bases and J dropped 2 bases, with 17 bases sitting between them. From germline, CDR1 is SNHLY and CDR2 FYNNEI. The CDR3 is 14 residues long. DNA of the CDR3: TGTGCCAGTAAGTTGGCCGGACAAACCTACGAGCAGTACTTC. Encoded protein: CASKLAGQTYEQYF.

The V gene is TRBV6-5, the J gene TRBJ2-3; unclear D gene. The germline V gene has CDR1 MNHEY and CDR2 SVGAGI. CDR3 length: 13 residues. Trimming removed 7 bases at V and 2 bases at J, with 10 bases between. The CDR3, as DNA: TGTGCCAGCAAGGGTTACCTCACAGATACGCAGTATTTT. Encoded protein: CASKGYLTDTQYF.

The chain links TRBV21-1 to TRBJ1-3. TRBV21-1 represents a pseudogene. CDR3 length: 15 residues. The CDR3 DNA reads TGTGCCAGCCGCGCGGCGGGGCGCTCTGGAAACACCATATATTTT. It is translated as CASRAAGRSGNTIYF.